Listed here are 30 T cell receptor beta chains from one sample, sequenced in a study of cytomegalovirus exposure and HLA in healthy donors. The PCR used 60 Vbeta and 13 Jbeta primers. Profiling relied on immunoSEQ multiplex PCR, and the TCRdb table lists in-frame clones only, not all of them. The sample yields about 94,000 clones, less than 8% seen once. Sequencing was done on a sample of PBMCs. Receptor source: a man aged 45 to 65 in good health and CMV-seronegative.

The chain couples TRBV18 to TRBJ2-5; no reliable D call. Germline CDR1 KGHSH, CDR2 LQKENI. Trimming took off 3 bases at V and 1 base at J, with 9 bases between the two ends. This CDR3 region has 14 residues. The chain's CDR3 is CASSPQTAQETQYF. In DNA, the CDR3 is TGTGCCAGCTCACCTCAGACTGCCCAAGAGACCCAGTACTTC.

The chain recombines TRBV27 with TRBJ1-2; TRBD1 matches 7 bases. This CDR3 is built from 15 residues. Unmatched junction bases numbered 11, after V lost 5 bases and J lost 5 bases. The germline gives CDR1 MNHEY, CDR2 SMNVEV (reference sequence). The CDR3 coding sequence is TGTGCCAGCAGTCCCGGACAGGCAGGGGCGTATGGCTACACCTTC. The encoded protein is CASSPGQAGAYGYTF.

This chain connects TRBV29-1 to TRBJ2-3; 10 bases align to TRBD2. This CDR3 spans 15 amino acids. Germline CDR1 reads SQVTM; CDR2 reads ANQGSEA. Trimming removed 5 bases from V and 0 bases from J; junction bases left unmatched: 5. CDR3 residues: CSVLTSGISTDTQYF. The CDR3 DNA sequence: TGCAGCGTTCTCACTAGCGGGATTAGCACAGATACGCAGTATTTT.

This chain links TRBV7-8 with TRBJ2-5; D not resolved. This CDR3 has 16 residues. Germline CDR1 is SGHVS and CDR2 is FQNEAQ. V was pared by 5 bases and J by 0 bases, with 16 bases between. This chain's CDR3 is CASSRDTALYQETQYF. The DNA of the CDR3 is TGTGCCAGCAGCAGAGACACTGCCCTGTACCAAGAGACCCAGTACTTC.

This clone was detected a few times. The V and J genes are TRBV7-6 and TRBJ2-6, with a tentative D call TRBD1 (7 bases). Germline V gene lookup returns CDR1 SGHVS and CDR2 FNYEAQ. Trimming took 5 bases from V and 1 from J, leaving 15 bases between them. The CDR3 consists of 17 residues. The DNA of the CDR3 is TGTGCCAGCAGCCTCAATCAGGGGGGATCTGGGGCCAACGTCCTGACTTTC. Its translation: CASSLNQGGSGANVLTF.

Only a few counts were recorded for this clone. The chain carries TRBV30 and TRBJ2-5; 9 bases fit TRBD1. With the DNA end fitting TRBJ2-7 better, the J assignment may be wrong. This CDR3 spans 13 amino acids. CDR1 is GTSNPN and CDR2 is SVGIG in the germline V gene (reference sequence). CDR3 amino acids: CAWSRDRGNEQYF. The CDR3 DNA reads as TGTGCCTGGAGTCGCGACAGGGGGAACGAGCAGTACTTC.

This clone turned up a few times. For the CDR3, the DNA is TGCGCCAGCAGTAACAACAGGGCCCGGAGCATGAACACTGAAGCTTTCTTT. Its protein product is CASSNNRARSMNTEAFF. The J gene is TRBJ1-1, the V gene TRBV5-1; possibly TRBD1 for D (6 bases). This CDR3 region has 17 residues. The ends were cut back, 5 bases at V and 0 bases at J, with 20 bases in the middle. Germline V gene lookup returns CDR1 SGHRS and CDR2 YFSETQ.

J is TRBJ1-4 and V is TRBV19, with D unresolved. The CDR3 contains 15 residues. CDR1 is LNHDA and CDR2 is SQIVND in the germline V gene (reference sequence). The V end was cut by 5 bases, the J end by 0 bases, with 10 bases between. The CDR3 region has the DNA TGTGCCAGTAGTGACTACGGTGCAACTAATGAAAAACTGTTTTTT. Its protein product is CASSDYGATNEKLFF.

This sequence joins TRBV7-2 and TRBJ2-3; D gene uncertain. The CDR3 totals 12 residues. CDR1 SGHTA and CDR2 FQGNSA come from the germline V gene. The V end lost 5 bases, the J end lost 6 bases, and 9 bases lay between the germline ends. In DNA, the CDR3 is TGTGCCAGCAGCCCCCTCCGTGATACGCAGTATTTT. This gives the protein CASSPLRDTQYF.

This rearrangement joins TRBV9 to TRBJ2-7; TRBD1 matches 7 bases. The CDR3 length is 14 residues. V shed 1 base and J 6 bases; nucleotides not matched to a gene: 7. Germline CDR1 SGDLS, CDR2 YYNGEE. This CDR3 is CASSVFRTGGEQYF. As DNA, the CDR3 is TGTGCCAGCAGCGTATTTCGGACAGGCGGCGAGCAGTACTTC.

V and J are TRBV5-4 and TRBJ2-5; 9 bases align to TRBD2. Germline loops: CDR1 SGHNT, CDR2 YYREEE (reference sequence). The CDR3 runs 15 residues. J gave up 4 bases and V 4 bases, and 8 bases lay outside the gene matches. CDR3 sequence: CASSAPSGARETQYF. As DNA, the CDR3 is TGTGCCAGCAGCGCCCCTAGCGGGGCCAGAGAGACCCAGTACTTC. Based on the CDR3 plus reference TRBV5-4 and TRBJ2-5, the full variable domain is ETGVTQSPTHLIKTRGQQVTLRCSSQSGHNTVSWYQQALGQGPQFIFQYYREEENGRGNFPPRFSGLQFPNYSSELNVNALELDDSALYLCASSAPSGARETQYFGPGTRLLVL.

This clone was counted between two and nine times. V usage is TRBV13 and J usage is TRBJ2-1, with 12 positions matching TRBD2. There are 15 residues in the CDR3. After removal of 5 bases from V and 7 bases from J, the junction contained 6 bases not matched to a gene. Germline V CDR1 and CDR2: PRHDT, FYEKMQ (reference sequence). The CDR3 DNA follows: TGTGCCAGCAGCCGACTAGCGGGGGTAGGGAATGAGCAGTTCTTC. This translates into CASSRLAGVGNEQFF.

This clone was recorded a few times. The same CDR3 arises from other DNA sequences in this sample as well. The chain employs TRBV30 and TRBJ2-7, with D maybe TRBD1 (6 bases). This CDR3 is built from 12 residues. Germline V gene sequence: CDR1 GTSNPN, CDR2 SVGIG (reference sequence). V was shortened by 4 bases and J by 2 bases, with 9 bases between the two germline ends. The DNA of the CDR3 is TGTGCCTGGAAACAGGGTACCTACGAGCAGTACTTC. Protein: CAWKQGTYEQYF.

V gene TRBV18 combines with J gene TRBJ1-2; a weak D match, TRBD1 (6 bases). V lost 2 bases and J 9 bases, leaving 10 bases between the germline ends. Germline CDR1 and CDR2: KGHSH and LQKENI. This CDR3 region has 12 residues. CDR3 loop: CASSPGGWSYTF. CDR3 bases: TGTGCCAGCTCACCAGGGGGCTGGAGCTACACCTTC. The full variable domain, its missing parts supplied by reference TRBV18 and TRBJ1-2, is NAGVMQNPRHLVRRRGQEARLRCSPMKGHSHVYWYRQLPEEGLKFMVYLQKENIIDESGMPKERFSAEFPKEGPSILRIQQVVRGDSAAYFCASSPGGWSYTFGSGTRLTVV.

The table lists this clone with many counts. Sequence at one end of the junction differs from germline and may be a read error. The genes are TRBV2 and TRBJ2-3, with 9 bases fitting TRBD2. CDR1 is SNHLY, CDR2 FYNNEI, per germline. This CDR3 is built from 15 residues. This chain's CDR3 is CASREAGGGTDTQYF. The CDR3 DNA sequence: TGTGCCAGCAGGGAAGCGGGAGGAGGCACAGATACGCAGTATTTT.

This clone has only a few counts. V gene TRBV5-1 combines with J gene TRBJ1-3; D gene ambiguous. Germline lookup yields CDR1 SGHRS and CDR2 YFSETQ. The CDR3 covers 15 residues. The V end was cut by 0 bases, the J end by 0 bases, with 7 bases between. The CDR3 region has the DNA TGCGCCAGCAGCTTGGGGGCAGCCTCTGGAAACACCATATATTTT. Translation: CASSLGAASGNTIYF.

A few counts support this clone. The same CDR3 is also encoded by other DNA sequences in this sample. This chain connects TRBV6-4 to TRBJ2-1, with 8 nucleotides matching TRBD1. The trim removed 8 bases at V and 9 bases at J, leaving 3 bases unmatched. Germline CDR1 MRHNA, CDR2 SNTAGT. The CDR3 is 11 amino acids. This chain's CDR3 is CASGQGTEQFF. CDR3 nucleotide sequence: TGTGCCAGCGGACAGGGTACTGAGCAGTTCTTC.

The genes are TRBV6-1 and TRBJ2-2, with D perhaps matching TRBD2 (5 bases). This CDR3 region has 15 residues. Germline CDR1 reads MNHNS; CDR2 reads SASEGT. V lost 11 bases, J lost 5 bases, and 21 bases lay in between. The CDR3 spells CAFLKGGSGTGELFF. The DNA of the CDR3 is TGTGCCTTCCTGAAGGGTGGGAGCGGAACCGGGGAGCTGTTTTTT.

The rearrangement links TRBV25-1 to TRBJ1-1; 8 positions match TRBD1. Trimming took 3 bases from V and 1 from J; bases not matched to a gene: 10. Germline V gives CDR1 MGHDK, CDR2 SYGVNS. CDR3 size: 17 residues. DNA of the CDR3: TGTGCCAGCAGTGATTCGGGGACAGGACACCCGAACACTGAAGCTTTCTTT. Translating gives CASSDSGTGHPNTEAFF.

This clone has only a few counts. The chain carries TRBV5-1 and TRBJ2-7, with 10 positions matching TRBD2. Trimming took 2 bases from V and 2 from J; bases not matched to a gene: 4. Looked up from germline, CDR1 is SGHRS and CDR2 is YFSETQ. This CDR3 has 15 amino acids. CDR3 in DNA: TGCGCCAGCAGCTTCCTAGCGGGGGACACCTACGAGCAGTACTTC. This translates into CASSFLAGDTYEQYF.

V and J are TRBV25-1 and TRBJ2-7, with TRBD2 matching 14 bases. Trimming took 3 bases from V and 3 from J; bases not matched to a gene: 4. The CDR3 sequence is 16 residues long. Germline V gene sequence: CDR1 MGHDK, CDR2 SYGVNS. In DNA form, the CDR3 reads TGTGCCAGCAGTGAGGGGACTAGCGGGGGACTCTACGAGCAGTACTTC. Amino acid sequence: CASSEGTSGGLYEQYF.

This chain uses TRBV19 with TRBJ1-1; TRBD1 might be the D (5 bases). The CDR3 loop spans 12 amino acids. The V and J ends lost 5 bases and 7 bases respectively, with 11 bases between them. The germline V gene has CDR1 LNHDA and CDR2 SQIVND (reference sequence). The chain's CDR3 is CASSLTDSEAFF. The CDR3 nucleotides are TGTGCCAGTAGTCTAACCGACAGTGAAGCTTTCTTT.

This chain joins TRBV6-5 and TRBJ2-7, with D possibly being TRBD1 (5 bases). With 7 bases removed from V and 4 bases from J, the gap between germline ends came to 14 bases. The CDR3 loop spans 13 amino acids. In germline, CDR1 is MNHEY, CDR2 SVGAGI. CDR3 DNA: TGTGCCAGCACTAATCTTCAGGGTTACGAGCAGTACTTC. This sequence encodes CASTNLQGYEQYF.

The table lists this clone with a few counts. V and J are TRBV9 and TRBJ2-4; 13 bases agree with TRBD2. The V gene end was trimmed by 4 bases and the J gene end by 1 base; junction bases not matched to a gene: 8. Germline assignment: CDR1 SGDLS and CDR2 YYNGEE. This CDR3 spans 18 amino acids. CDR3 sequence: CASSSLAGGVNAKNIQYF. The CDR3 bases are TGTGCCAGCAGCTCACTAGCGGGGGGGGTAAATGCCAAAAACATTCAGTACTTC.

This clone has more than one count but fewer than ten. CDR3 bases: TGTGCCAGCAGTGGAGGACAGGGATTCGGCTACACCTTC. Protein product: CASSGGQGFGYTF. The chain combines TRBV28 with TRBJ1-2; 8 bases match TRBD1. V lost 5 bases to trimming and J lost 8 bases; unmatched junction nucleotides: 7. CDR1 and CDR2 from the germline V gene are MDHEN and SYDVKM. The CDR3 extends over 13 amino acids.

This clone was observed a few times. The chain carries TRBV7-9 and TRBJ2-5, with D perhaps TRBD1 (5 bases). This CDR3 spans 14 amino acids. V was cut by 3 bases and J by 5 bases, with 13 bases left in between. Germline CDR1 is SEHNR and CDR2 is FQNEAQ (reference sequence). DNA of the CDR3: TGTGCCAGCAGCTTCTACAGGCTTGGTGAGACCCAGTACTTC. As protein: CASSFYRLGETQYF.

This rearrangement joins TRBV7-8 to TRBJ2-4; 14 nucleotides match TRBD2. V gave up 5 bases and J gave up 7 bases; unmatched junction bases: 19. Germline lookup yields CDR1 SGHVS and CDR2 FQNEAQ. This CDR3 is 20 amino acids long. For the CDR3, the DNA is TGTGCCAGCAGCCCGGGACTAGCGGGAGAGGGTGCTTTAGCCAGGAACATTCAGTACTTC. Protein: CASSPGLAGEGALARNIQYF.

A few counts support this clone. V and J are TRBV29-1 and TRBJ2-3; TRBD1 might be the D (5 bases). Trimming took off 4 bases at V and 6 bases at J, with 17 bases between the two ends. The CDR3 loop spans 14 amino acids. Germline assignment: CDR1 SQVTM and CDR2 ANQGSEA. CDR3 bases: TGCAGCGTTGCTCAGGGAAGTCAAGTCGATACGCAGTATTTT. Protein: CSVAQGSQVDTQYF.

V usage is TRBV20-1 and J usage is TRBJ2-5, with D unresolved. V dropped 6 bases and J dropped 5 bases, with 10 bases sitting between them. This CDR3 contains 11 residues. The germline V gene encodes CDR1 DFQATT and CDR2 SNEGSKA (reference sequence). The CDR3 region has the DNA TGCAGTGCCCTAACCAGGGAGACCCAGTACTTC. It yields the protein CSALTRETQYF.

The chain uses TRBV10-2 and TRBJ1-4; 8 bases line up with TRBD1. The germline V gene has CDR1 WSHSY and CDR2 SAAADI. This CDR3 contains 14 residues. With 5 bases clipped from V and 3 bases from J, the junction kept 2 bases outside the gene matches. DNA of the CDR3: TGCGCCAGCAGTCAGGGGGCAGCTAATGAAAAACTGTTTTTT. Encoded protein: CASSQGAANEKLFF.